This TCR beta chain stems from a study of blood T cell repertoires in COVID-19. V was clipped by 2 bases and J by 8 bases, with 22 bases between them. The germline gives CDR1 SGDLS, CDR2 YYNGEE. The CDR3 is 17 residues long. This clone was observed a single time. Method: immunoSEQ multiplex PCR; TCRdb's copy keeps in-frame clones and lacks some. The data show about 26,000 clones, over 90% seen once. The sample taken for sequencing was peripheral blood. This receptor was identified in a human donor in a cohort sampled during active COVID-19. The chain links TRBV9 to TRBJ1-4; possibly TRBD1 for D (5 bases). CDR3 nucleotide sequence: TGTGCCAGCAGCGTCCGCTCGGGGGATCGCCTAAGGGAAAAACTGTTTTTT. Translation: CASSVRSGDRLREKLFF.